What follows describes a single T cell receptor beta chain. Its target is unknown. TCR alpha and TCR beta cDNA libraries carrying sample barcodes and UMIs came from 5'RACE with constant-segment primers. TCRdb re-called the 5' RACE reads through MiXCR, storing one row per CDR3 protein. The profile shows around 440,000 distinct CDR3 sequences, roughly 18% of them singletons. The CDR3 runs to 13 residues. V shed 6 bases, J shed 6 bases, and the junction held 7 bases outside the gene matches. The data belong to a study of T-cell memory formation after mild COVID-19. The overall study: TCR clusters were largely donor specific.

The study, taken as a whole, reports: Unconfirmed was the SARS-CoV-2 specificity of second-wave clones that peaked on day 37.

V is TRBV12-3 or TRBV12-4 and J is TRBJ1-2, with TRBD1 matching 7 bases. The source of this sequence is an adult woman who had mild COVID-19 (a few samples of this study predate the infection). Cell type and time point are not known. Sequenced: PBMCs or a T cell subset sorted from them (not recorded which). CDR3 bases: TGTGCCAGCAGCCCACAGGGGTTGCATGGCTACACCTTC. This codes for CASSPQGLHGYTF.